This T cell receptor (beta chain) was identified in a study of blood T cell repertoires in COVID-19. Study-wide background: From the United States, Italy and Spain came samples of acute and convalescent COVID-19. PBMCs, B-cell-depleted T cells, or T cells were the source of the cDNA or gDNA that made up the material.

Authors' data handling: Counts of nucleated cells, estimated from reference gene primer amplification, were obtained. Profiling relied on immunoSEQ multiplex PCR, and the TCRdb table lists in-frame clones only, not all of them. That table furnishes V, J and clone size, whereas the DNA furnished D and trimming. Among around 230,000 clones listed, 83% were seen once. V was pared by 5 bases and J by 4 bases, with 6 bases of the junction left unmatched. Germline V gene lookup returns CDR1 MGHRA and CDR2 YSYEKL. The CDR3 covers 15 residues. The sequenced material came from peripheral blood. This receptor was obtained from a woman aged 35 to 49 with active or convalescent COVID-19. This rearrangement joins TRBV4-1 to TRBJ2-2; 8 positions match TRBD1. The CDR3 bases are TGCGCCAGCAGCGACCGGACAGGGCCCACCGGGGAGCTGTTTTTT. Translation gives CASSDRTGPTGELFF.